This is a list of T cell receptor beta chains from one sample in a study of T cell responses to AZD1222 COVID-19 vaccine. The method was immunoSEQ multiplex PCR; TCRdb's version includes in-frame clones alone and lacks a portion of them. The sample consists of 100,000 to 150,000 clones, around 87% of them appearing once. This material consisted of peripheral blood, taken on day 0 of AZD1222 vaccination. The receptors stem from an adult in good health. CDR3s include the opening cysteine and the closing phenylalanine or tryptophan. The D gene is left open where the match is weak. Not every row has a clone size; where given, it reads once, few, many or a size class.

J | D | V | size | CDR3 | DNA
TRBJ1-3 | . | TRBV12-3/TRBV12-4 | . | CASLGGNTIYF | TGTGCCAGCCTGGGGGGAAACACCATATATTTT
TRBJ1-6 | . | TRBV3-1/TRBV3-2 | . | CASSQGVQLVNSPLHF | TGTGCCAGCAGCCAGGGGGTACAGCTCGTTAATTCACCCCTCCACTTT
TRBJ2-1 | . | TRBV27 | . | CASSPSGGAYNEQFF | TGTGCCAGCAGCCCCAGTGGCGGGGCCTACAATGAGCAGTTCTTC
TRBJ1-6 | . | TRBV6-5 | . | CARITREGNSPLHF | TGTGCCAGAATCACCAGGGAGGGGAATTCACCCCTCCACTTT
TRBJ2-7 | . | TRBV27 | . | CASSLSGPLEQYF | TGTGCCAGCAGTTTATCCGGGCCCCTGGAGCAGTACTTC
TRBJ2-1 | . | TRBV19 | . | CASSEQADNDYNEQFF | TGTGCCAGTAGTGAGCAGGCCGACAATGATTACAATGAGCAGTTCTTC
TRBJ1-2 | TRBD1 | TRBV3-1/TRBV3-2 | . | CASSTRTGEGVNYGYTF | TGTGCCAGCAGCACCCGGACAGGGGAAGGGGTTAACTATGGCTACACCTTC
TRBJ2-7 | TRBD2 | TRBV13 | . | CASSWGLAGYEQYF | TGTGCCAGCAGCTGGGGCCTAGCGGGCTACGAGCAGTACTTC
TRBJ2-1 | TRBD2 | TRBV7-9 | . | CASSLALRAGRNEQFF | TGTGCCAGCAGCTTAGCGCTTCGAGCGGGACGCAATGAGCAGTTCTTC
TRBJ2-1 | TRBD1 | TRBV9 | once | CASSLRAGGSYNEQFF | TGTGCCAGCAGCCTAAGGGCAGGGGGCTCCTACAATGAGCAGTTCTTC
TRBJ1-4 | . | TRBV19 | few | CASSTRVGGSNEKLFF | TGTGCCAGTAGTACGAGAGTTGGGGGCTCTAATGAAAAACTGTTTTTT
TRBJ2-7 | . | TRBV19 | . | CATSDMYRSEQYF | TGTGCCACATCGGATATGTACAGGTCGGAGCAGTACTTC
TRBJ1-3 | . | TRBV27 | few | CASSLAGGAGNTIYF | TGTGCCAGCAGTTTGGCTGGGGGAGCTGGAAACACCATATATTTT
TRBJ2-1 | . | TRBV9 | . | CASSGGASVGEQFF | TGTGCCAGCAGCGGGGGGGCCTCAGTAGGTGAGCAGTTCTTC
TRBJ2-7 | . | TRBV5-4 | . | CASSLDQGSLYEQYF | TGTGCCAGCAGCTTGGATCAGGGGAGCCTCTACGAGCAGTACTTC
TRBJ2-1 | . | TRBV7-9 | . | CASSPSGFSHNEQFF | TGTGCCAGCAGCCCGAGCGGCTTCTCTCACAATGAGCAGTTCTTC
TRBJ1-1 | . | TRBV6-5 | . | CASSRWREGTEAFF | TGTGCCAGCAGCCGCTGGAGGGAGGGAACTGAAGCTTTCTTT
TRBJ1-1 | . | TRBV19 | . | CASSDLRRLNTEAFF | TGTGCCAGTAGCGACCTACGGCGGTTGAACACTGAAGCTTTCTTT
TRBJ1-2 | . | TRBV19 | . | CASSIVGHTTNYGYTF | TGTGCCAGTAGTATAGTAGGCCACACAACTAACTATGGCTACACCTTC
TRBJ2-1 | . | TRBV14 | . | CASSPIRGGNEQFF | TGTGCCAGCAGCCCAATTCGCGGCGGGAATGAGCAGTTCTTC